This T cell receptor (beta chain) appears in the sequencing data of a study of OX40 agonist ivuxolimab in advanced cancers. Study observations and caveats: Compared with CD4+, CD8+ T cells on average had more expanded clones.

Worth noting for this clone: Its antigen is still unknown.

The data were produced by immunoSEQ multiplex PCR, yet TCRdb's version contains in-frame clones alone and is incomplete. The data contain 40,000 to 55,000 clones, approximately 85% of them singletons. The receptor was derived from an adult with an advanced solid tumor such as melanoma, head and neck, liver or kidney cancer. The sequences come from CD4+ or CD8+ T cells sorted from blood, collected in a trial of the OX40 agonist ivuxolimab.

CDR3 coding DNA: TGTGCCAGCAGTGACACGACTAGCGGGAGTGGCAATGAGCAGTTCTTC. It translates to CASSDTTSGSGNEQFF. The chain recombines TRBV6-4 with TRBJ2-1; 12 nucleotides agree with TRBD2. Germline trimming cut 2 bases from V and 6 bases from J; bases unmatched to any gene: 5. The V gene's germline CDR1 is MRHNA and CDR2 SNTAGT. CDR3 length: 16 amino acids.